This entry describes one TCR beta chain. The data belong to a study of blood T cell repertoires in COVID-19. Study in general: Samples taken during acute and convalescent COVID-19 were collected in the United States, Italy and Spain. PBMCs, B-cell-depleted T cells, or T cells provided the cDNA or gDNA that made up the material.

Germline CDR1 is SGDLS and CDR2 is YYNGEE. The V end lost 3 bases, the J end lost 1 base, and 8 bases lay between the germline ends. The CDR3 sequence is 14 residues long. The data were produced by immunoSEQ multiplex PCR, yet TCRdb's version contains in-frame clones alone and is incomplete. Of 130,000 to 150,000 clones in the sample, 84% are singletons; the top ten hold 4.8%. The source of this sequence is a human donor in a cohort sampled during active COVID-19. The sequenced material came from peripheral blood. The chain combines TRBV9 with TRBJ1-5, with a possible D match to TRBD1 (6 bases). The DNA for the CDR3 is TGTGCCAGCAGCGGGACAGACAGCAATCAGCCCCAGCATTTT. Translating it yields CASSGTDSNQPQHF.